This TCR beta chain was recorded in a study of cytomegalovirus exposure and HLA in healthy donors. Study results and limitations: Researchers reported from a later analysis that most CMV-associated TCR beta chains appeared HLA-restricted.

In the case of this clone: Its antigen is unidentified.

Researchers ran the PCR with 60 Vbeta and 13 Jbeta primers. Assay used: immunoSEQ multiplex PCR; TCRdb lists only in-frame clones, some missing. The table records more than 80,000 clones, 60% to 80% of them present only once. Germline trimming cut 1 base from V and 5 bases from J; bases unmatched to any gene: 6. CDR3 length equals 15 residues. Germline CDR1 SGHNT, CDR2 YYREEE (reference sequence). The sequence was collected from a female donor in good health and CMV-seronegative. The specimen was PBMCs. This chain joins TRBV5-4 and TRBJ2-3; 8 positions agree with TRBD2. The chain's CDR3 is CASSLSGGGGDTQYF. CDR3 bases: TGTGCCAGCAGCTTGTCGGGGGGGGGAGGAGATACGCAGTATTTT.